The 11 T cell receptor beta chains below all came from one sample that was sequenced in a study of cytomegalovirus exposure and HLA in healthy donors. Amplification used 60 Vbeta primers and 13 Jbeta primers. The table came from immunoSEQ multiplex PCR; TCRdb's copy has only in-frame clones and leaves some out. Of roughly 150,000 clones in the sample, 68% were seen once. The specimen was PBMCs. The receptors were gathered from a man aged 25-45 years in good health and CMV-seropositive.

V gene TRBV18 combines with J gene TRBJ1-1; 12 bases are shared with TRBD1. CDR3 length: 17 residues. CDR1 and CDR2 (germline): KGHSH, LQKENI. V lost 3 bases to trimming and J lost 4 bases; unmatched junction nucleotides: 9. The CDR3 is CASSPVPGQGAVTEAFF. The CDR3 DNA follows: TGTGCCAGCTCACCCGTGCCGGGACAGGGGGCTGTCACTGAAGCTTTCTTT. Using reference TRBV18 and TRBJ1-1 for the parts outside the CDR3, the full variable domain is NAGVMQNPRHLVRRRGQEARLRCSPMKGHSHVYWYRQLPEEGLKFMVYLQKENIIDESGMPKERFSAEFPKEGPSILRIQQVVRGDSAAYFCASSPVPGQGAVTEAFFGQGTRLTVV.

The CDR3 loop reads CAINRDISYEQYF. The DNA for the CDR3 is TGTGCCATCAACCGGGACATATCCTACGAGCAGTACTTC. The chain combines TRBV10-3 with TRBJ2-7; perhaps TRBD1 as D (6 bases). Looked up from germline, CDR1 is ENHRY and CDR2 is SYGVKD. V gave up 7 bases and J gave up 1 base, with 11 bases separating them. The CDR3 runs 13 residues.

The CDR3 region is CASSFGASGRPDTQYF. The CDR3 coding sequence is TGCGCCAGCAGCTTCGGGGCTAGCGGGAGGCCCGATACGCAGTATTTT. This chain links TRBV5-1 with TRBJ2-3, with TRBD2 identical over 11 bases. The CDR3 length is 16 residues. The V segment lost 2 bases and the J segment 6 bases; nucleotides outside the gene matches: 8. In germline, CDR1 is SGHRS, CDR2 YFSETQ.

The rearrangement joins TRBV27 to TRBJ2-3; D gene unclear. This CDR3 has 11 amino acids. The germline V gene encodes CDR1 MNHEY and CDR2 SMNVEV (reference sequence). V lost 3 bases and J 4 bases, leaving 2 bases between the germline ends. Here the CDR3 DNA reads TGTGCCAGCAGTTTCTCAGATACGCAGTATTTT. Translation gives CASSFSDTQYF.

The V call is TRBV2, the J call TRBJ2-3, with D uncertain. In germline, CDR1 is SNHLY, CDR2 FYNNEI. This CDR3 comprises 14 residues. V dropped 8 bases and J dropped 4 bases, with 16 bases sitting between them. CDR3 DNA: TGTGCCAGCTGTCTCGAAAGCCCTCCAGATACGCAGTATTTT. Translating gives CASCLESPPDTQYF.

The chain's CDR3 is CASSHRERVGTYEQYF. CDR3 DNA sequence: TGTGCCAGCAGCCACCGAGAGCGGGTAGGCACCTACGAGCAGTACTTC. This chain uses TRBV7-3 with TRBJ2-7, with TRBD2 as a possible D gene (6 bases). Germline V gives CDR1 SGHTA, CDR2 FQGTGA. The CDR3 spans 16 residues. Trimming stripped 5 bases from V and 2 bases from J, with 19 bases between.

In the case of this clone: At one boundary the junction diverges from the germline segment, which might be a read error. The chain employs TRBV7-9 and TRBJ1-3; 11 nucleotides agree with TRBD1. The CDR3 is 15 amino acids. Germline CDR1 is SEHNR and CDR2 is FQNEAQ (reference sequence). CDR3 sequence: CSSSRTGGDGNTIYF. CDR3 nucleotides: TGTTCCAGCAGCCGGACAGGGGGCGATGGAAACACCATATATTTT.

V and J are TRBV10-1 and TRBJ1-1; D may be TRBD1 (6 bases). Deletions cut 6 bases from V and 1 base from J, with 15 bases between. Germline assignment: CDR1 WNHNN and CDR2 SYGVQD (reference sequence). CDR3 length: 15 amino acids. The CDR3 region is CASRGTSGANTEAFF. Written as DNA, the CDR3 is TGCGCCAGCAGAGGGACAAGCGGGGCGAACACTGAAGCTTTCTTT.

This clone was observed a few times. CDR3 residues: CASSLGRTSAKETQYF. DNA for the CDR3: TGTGCCAGCAGCTTAGGCCGGACTAGCGCGAAAGAGACCCAGTACTTC. This chain joins TRBV7-2 and TRBJ2-5, with 9 bases fitting TRBD2. CDR1 and CDR2 (germline): SGHTA, FQGNSA. V lost 1 base, J lost 3 bases, and 6 bases stayed unmatched. The CDR3 spans 16 residues.

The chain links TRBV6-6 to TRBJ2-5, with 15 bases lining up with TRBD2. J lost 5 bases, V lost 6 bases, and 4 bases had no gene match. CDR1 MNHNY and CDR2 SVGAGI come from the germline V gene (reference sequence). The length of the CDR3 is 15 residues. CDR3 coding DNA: TGTGCCAGCAGACCGGGGACTAGCGGGAGGGAGACCCAGTACTTC. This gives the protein CASRPGTSGRETQYF.

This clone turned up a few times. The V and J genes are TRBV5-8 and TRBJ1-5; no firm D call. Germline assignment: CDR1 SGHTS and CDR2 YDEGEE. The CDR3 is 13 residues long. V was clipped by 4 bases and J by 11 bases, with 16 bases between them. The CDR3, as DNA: TGTGCCAGCAGCCAACTCGTTAGTCTTGCCCAGCATTTT. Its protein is CASSQLVSLAQHF. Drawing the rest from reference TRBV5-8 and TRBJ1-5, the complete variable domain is EAGVTQSPTHLIKTRGQQATLRCSPISGHTSVYWYQQALGLGLQFLLWYDEGEERNRGNFPPRFSGRQFPNYSSELNVNALELEDSALYLCASSQLVSLAQHFGDGTRLSIL.